Described below is a single T cell receptor (beta chain) sequence and its context. The V and J ends lost 7 bases and 7 bases respectively, with 12 bases between them. Per the germline V gene, CDR1 is SGHRS and CDR2 is YFSETQ. The CDR3 has 12 residues. The source of the sample is a study of T-cell reconstitution after alpha-beta-depleted transplantation in children. This sample's TCRbeta library carried unique molecular identifier barcodes. A single record per CDR3 protein comes from TCRdb applying MiXCR to the PCR reads. The table has roughly 400,000 distinct CDR3 sequences, about a fifth seen once. The TCR originated in a human donor who donated a stem cell graft to a child with acute myeloid leukemia. The chain employs TRBV5-1 and TRBJ2-4; no firm D call. This sample comprised PBMCs from the stem cell graft donor, obtained from the stem cell graft. CDR3 nucleotides: TGCGCCAGCCGATCCGGTGGGAACATTCAGTACTTC. Amino acids: CASRSGGNIQYF. Together with reference TRBV5-1 and TRBJ2-4, the CDR3 gives the full variable domain: KAGVTQTPRYLIKTRGQQVTLSCSPISGHRSVSWYQQTPGQGLQFLFEYFSETQRNKGNFPGRFSGRQFSNSRSEMNVSTLELGDSALYLCASRSGGNIQYFGAGTRLSVL.